Listed here are 28 T cell receptor beta chains from one sample, sequenced in a study of CD8 T cells in ankylosing spondylitis. TCRdb processed the 5' RACE reads anew with MiXCR; each CDR3 protein has one entry. Among 340,000 or so distinct CDR3 sequences listed, roughly 14% were seen once. Sequencing was carried out using blood, either unsorted or a sorted T cell fraction (not recorded which). The receptors were gathered from a male donor with ankylosing spondylitis or in good health (not recorded which).

A few counts support this clonotype. The CDR3 coding sequence is TGCGCCAGCAGCTTGGGGCAGGGCAATGTGGAGACCCAGTACTTC. This sequence encodes CASSLGQGNVETQYF. The chain has TRBV5-1 and TRBJ2-5; D is perhaps TRBD1 (5 bases). The CDR3 sequence is 15 residues long. The germline V gene encodes CDR1 SGHRS and CDR2 YFSETQ. V was pared by 0 bases and J by 5 bases, with 14 bases between.

At least ten counts were recorded for this clonotype. The chain employs TRBV5-1 and TRBJ2-1, with D possibly TRBD1 on 6 matching bases. This CDR3 region has 13 residues. V shed 4 bases and J shed 9 bases, with 14 bases lying between them. Germline V gene lookup returns CDR1 SGHRS and CDR2 YFSETQ. The CDR3 coding sequence is TGCGCCAGCAGCCCATCAGGGGTGGGTGAGCAGTTCTTC. Amino acid sequence: CASSPSGVGEQFF.

The rearrangement uses TRBV5-1 and TRBJ2-7; 12 bases fit TRBD1. This CDR3 is built from 15 residues. Trimming took 0 bases from V and 7 from J; bases not matched to a gene: 5. Germline CDR1 SGHRS, CDR2 YFSETQ. The CDR3 sequence: CASSLEGQGAGEQYF. The CDR3 bases are TGCGCCAGCAGCTTGGAGGGACAGGGGGCGGGTGAGCAGTACTTC. The full variable domain, in which reference TRBV5-1 and TRBJ2-7 provide the parts outside the CDR3, is KAGVTQTPRYLIKTRGQQVTLSCSPISGHRSVSWYQQTPGQGLQFLFEYFSETQRNKGNFPGRFSGRQFSNSRSEMNVSTLELGDSALYLCASSLEGQGAGEQYFGPGTRLTVT.

The J gene is TRBJ1-1, the V gene TRBV10-3; the match to TRBD1 covers 8 bases. The V segment lost 6 bases and the J segment 8 bases; nucleotides outside the gene matches: 2. The germline CDR1 and CDR2 sequences are ENHRY and SYGVKD. This CDR3 region has 11 residues. CDR3 in amino acids: CAIRTGVEAFF. Here the CDR3 DNA reads TGTGCCATCAGGACAGGGGTGGAAGCTTTCTTT.

There are a few counts of this clonotype. The rearrangement uses TRBV20-1 and TRBJ2-5; perhaps D is TRBD1 or TRBD2 (5 bases each). The CDR3 runs 14 residues. Germline values: CDR1 DFQATT, CDR2 SNEGSKA (reference sequence). V shed 3 bases and J shed 4 bases, with 15 bases lying between them. This CDR3 reads CSARPGGHGETQYF. The CDR3, as DNA: TGCAGTGCTAGGCCTGGGGGTCATGGAGAGACCCAGTACTTC.

This chain uses TRBV12-3 or TRBV12-4 with TRBJ2-5; D is possibly TRBD1 (5 bases). The CDR3 spans 14 residues. V was trimmed by 6 bases and J by 5 bases, leaving 16 bases between them. The CDR3 DNA sequence: TGTGCCAGCAGGGTGGACACACGTAGGGAGACCCAGTACTTC. It translates to CASRVDTRRETQYF.

V and J are TRBV19 and TRBJ2-1; D unresolved. CDR1 and CDR2 (germline): LNHDA, SQIVND (reference sequence). Trimming removed 7 bases at V and 4 bases at J, with 14 bases between. The CDR3 consists of 14 residues. The CDR3 here is CASTKNHDYNEQFF. CDR3 nucleotides: TGTGCCAGTACCAAGAACCACGATTACAATGAGCAGTTCTTC.

This clonotype was seen a handful of times. The chain recombines TRBV7-9 with TRBJ1-5; D is possibly TRBD1 (6 bases). V lost 5 bases and J 9 bases, leaving 14 bases between the germline ends. Germline assignment: CDR1 SEHNR and CDR2 FQNEAQ (reference sequence). CDR3 length equals 13 residues. The CDR3 region has the DNA TGTGCCAGCAGCATGGGGGGGGCGGGGCCCCAGCATTTT. Amino acid sequence: CASSMGGAGPQHF.

There are many counts of this clonotype. The chain employs TRBV12-3 or TRBV12-4 and TRBJ1-1; 7 nucleotides match TRBD1. After removal of 6 bases from V and 4 bases from J, the junction contained 5 bases not matched to a gene. The CDR3 contains 13 residues. Here the CDR3 reads CASSRQGVTEAFF. The CDR3 coding sequence is TGTGCCAGCAGCCGACAGGGAGTCACTGAAGCTTTCTTT.

The chain uses TRBV5-1 and TRBJ2-7; maybe TRBD2 (5 bases). V lost 4 bases and J lost 2, with 16 bases in between. This CDR3 has 15 amino acids. The germline gives CDR1 SGHRS, CDR2 YFSETQ. In nucleotides, the CDR3 is TGCGCCAGCAGCACCACAGCGGCCATGACCTACGAGCAGTACTTC. It yields the protein CASSTTAAMTYEQYF.

This clonotype was seen repeatedly, ten times or more. The chain couples TRBV3-1 to TRBJ2-3; D is perhaps TRBD2 (5 bases). Trimming removed 6 bases at V and 0 bases at J, with 7 bases between. Germline values: CDR1 LGHDT, CDR2 YNNKEL (reference sequence). CDR3 size: 13 residues. The CDR3 DNA reads TGTGCCAGCAGTACGGGGAGCACAGATACGCAGTATTTT. Translating gives CASSTGSTDTQYF.

V usage is TRBV27 and J usage is TRBJ2-1; tentatively, D is TRBD1 (5 bases). There are 13 residues in the CDR3. V shed 4 bases and J shed 4 bases, with 8 bases lying between them. Germline V gene lookup returns CDR1 MNHEY and CDR2 SMNVEV (reference sequence). CDR3 loop: CASSSQEYNEQFF. CDR3 nucleotide sequence: TGTGCCAGCAGTTCACAGGAGTACAATGAGCAGTTCTTC.

This rearrangement joins TRBV4-2 to TRBJ1-5; D not resolved. The V gene lost 4 bases and the J gene lost 10 bases, with 14 bases spanning the gap. The length of the CDR3 is 13 residues. In germline, CDR1 is LGHNA, CDR2 YNFKEQ. For the CDR3, the DNA is TGTGCCAGCAGCCCCCCGGGCGGTGTTCCCCAGCATTTT. Protein product: CASSPPGGVPQHF.

The chain couples TRBV14 to TRBJ1-2; D unclear. The CDR3 contains 15 residues. V was cut by 0 bases and J by 5 bases, with 13 bases left in between. CDR1 and CDR2 from the germline V gene are SGHDN and FVKESK. CDR3 in amino acids: CASSQDLKAGYGYTF. The CDR3 DNA reads as TGTGCCAGCAGCCAAGACCTCAAGGCGGGGTATGGCTACACCTTC.

The chain has TRBV6-6 and TRBJ2-1, with 7 bases fitting TRBD1. V was pared by 2 bases and J by 15 bases, with 7 bases of the junction left unmatched. The CDR3 contains 12 residues. The germline V gene encodes CDR1 MNHNY and CDR2 SVGAGI (reference sequence). The CDR3 region is CASSYPLQGLFF. The CDR3 DNA sequence: TGTGCCAGCAGTTACCCCTTACAGGGGCTGTTCTTC.

A few counts support this clonotype. The gene calls are TRBV4-1 and TRBJ2-1; no clear D. CDR1 is MGHRA, CDR2 YSYEKL, per germline. This CDR3 is built from 13 residues. V was pared by 4 bases and J by 6 bases, with 10 bases between. CDR3 sequence (DNA): TGCGCCAGCAGCCCCCCCTCGGGCAATGAGCAGTTCTTC. As protein: CASSPPSGNEQFF.

The V and J genes are TRBV5-6 and TRBJ2-3; D may be TRBD2 (6 bases). Germline loops: CDR1 SGHDT, CDR2 YYEEEE. V gave up 0 bases and J gave up 9 bases, with 14 bases separating them. The CDR3 runs to 14 residues. As DNA, the CDR3 is TGTGCCAGCAGCTTGGAGGCTCCGGGAGTAACGCAGTATTTT. It codes for CASSLEAPGVTQYF. Looking up the rest from reference TRBV5-6 and TRBJ2-3 gives the full variable domain: DAGVTQSPTHLIKTRGQQVTLRCSPKSGHDTVSWYQQALGQGPQFIFQYYEEEERQRGNFPDRFSGHQFPNYSSELNVNALLLGDSALYLCASSLEAPGVTQYFGPGTRLTVL.

The chain uses TRBV9 and TRBJ1-1; D gene unclear. The ends were cut back, 1 base at V and 0 bases at J, with 10 bases in the middle. CDR1 SGDLS and CDR2 YYNGEE come from the germline V gene. This CDR3 contains 15 residues. The CDR3 region has the DNA TGTGCCAGCAGCGTACCTCGCAGCTTGAACACTGAAGCTTTCTTT. Protein: CASSVPRSLNTEAFF.

In its sample, this clonotype was seen a few times. The J gene is TRBJ2-1, the V gene TRBV13; D possibly uses TRBD1 or TRBD2 (5 bases each). CDR1 and CDR2 from the germline V gene are PRHDT and FYEKMQ (reference sequence). The V gene lost 2 bases and the J gene lost 13 bases, with 9 bases spanning the gap. This CDR3 region has 11 residues. CDR3 in DNA: TGTGCCAGCAGCTTAAGCGGACACCAGTTCTTC. It is translated as CASSLSGHQFF. The full variable domain, completed using reference TRBV13 and TRBJ2-1, is AAGVIQSPRHLIKEKRETATLKCYPIPRHDTVYWYQQGPGQDPQFLISFYEKMQSDKGSIPDRFSAQQFSDYHSELNMSSLELGDSALYFCASSLSGHQFFGPGTRLTVL.

This clonotype was seen more than once but under ten times. This sequence joins TRBV27 and TRBJ1-2; 10 bases map to TRBD1. J lost 6 bases, V lost 4 bases, and 2 bases had no gene match. The CDR3 runs to 13 residues. CDR1 MNHEY and CDR2 SMNVEV come from the germline V gene (reference sequence). The DNA for the CDR3 is TGTGCCAGCAGTTGGACAGGGGGGGATGGCTACACCTTC. It codes for CASSWTGGDGYTF.

The rearrangement uses TRBV4-1 and TRBJ1-1; D is undetermined. Trimming shortened V by 0 bases and J by 5 bases, and 16 bases separated the two germline ends. The CDR3 spans 16 residues. Germline lookup yields CDR1 MGHRA and CDR2 YSYEKL. CDR3 amino acids: CASSQDSLGRETEAFF. Here the CDR3 DNA reads TGCGCCAGCAGCCAAGATAGTTTGGGGAGGGAAACTGAAGCTTTCTTT.

The chain couples TRBV14 to TRBJ1-6; tentative D call: TRBD1 (5 bases). Germline loops: CDR1 SGHDN, CDR2 FVKESK. CDR3 size: 13 residues. The ends were cut back, 4 bases at V and 7 bases at J, with 8 bases in the middle. The CDR3 DNA is TGTGCCAGCAGCCGACAGAGGAATTCACCCCTCCACTTT. It yields the protein CASSRQRNSPLHF. Drawing the rest from reference TRBV14 and TRBJ1-6, the complete variable domain is EAGVTQFPSHSVIEKGQTVTLRCDPISGHDNLYWYRRVMGKEIKFLLHFVKESKQDESGMPNNRFLAERTGGTYSTLKVQPAELEDSGVYFCASSRQRNSPLHFGNGTRLTVT.

The chain has TRBV7-8 and TRBJ2-3; a weak D match, TRBD2 (5 bases). CDR1 is SGHVS and CDR2 is FQNEAQ in the germline V gene. The CDR3 is 18 residues long. V was clipped by 5 bases and J by 1 base, with 22 bases between them. The CDR3 here is CASSRLSLRWRGTDTQYF. CDR3 in DNA: TGTGCCAGCAGCCGCTTATCCCTCCGATGGCGGGGCACAGATACGCAGTATTTT.

This clonotype was counted a few times. The gene calls are TRBV4-1 and TRBJ2-2; no definite D call. The CDR3 contains 15 residues. Trimming pared 0 bases from V and 5 bases from J, leaving 10 bases between. CDR1 MGHRA and CDR2 YSYEKL come from the germline V gene. The DNA for the CDR3 is TGCGCCAGCAGCCAAGAACGGTGGGCTACCGGGGAGCTGTTTTTT. It specifies CASSQERWATGELFF.

The chain is built from TRBV5-5 and TRBJ1-2; 10 bases are a match to TRBD1. The CDR3 extends over 13 amino acids. The germline V gene encodes CDR1 SGHKS and CDR2 YYEKEE (reference sequence). J lost 2 bases, V lost 10 bases, and 5 bases had no gene match. CDR3 loop: CAGGTGDNYGYTF. The CDR3 DNA reads as TGTGCCGGGGGGACAGGGGACAACTATGGCTACACCTTC.

The chain has TRBV20-1 and TRBJ2-3; D uncertain. V lost 3 bases and J lost 1, with 11 bases in between. The CDR3 extends over 14 amino acids. The V gene's germline CDR1 is DFQATT and CDR2 SNEGSKA (reference sequence). The CDR3 region is CSASIGQGTDTQYF. The CDR3 DNA reads as TGCAGTGCTAGTATAGGGCAGGGCACAGATACGCAGTATTTT.

The rearrangement uses TRBV12-3 or TRBV12-4 and TRBJ2-2; a possible D gene is TRBD2 (6 bases). Trimming shortened V by 4 bases and J by 4 bases, and 13 bases separated the two germline ends. The CDR3 is made up of 15 amino acids. The CDR3 here is CASSWGGAGTGELFF. For the CDR3, the DNA is TGTGCCAGCAGTTGGGGCGGGGCGGGCACCGGGGAGCTGTTTTTT.

This rearrangement joins TRBV5-6 to TRBJ2-1, with unresolved D. Germline V gene lookup returns CDR1 SGHDT and CDR2 YYEEEE. V was shortened by 4 bases and J by 5 bases, with 10 bases between the two germline ends. This CDR3 spans 13 amino acids. The CDR3 reads CASSLGSHNEQFF. The DNA for the CDR3 is TGTGCCAGCAGCCTGGGTTCTCACAATGAGCAGTTCTTC. The full variable domain, its missing parts supplied by reference TRBV5-6 and TRBJ2-1, is DAGVTQSPTHLIKTRGQQVTLRCSPKSGHDTVSWYQQALGQGPQFIFQYYEEEERQRGNFPDRFSGHQFPNYSSELNVNALLLGDSALYLCASSLGSHNEQFFGPGTRLTVL.